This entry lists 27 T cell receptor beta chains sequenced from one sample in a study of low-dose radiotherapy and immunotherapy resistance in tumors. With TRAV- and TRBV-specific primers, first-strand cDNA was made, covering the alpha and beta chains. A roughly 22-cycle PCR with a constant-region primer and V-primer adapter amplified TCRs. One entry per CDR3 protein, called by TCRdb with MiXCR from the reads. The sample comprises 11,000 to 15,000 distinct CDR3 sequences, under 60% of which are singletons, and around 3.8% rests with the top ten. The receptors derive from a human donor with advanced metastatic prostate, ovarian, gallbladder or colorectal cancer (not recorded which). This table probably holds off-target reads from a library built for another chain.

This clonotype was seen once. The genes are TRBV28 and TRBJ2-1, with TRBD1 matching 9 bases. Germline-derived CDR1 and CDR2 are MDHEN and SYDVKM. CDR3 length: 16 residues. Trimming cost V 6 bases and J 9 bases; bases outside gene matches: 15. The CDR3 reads CASRSQQGAGGSEQFF. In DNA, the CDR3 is TGTGCCAGCAGGTCCCAACAGGGGGCAGGCGGCAGTGAGCAGTTCTTC.

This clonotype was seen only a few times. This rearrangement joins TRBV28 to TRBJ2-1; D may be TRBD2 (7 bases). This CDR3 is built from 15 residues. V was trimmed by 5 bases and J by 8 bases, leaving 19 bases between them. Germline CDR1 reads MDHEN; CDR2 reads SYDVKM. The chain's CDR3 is CASSPRQGGGHEQFF. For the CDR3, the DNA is TGTGCCAGCAGTCCGAGGCAGGGAGGGGGGCATGAGCAGTTCTTC.

The chain's CDR3 is CASQGGAQPSYQETQYF. CDR3 nucleotide sequence: TGTGCCAGCCAAGGCGGGGCTCAGCCCTCCTACCAAGAGACCCAGTACTTC. V usage is TRBV5-4 and J usage is TRBJ2-5, with D possibly matching TRBD2 (6 bases). Trimming took off 7 bases at V and 0 bases at J, with 22 bases between the two ends. Germline V lookup: CDR1 SGHNT, CDR2 YYREEE (reference sequence). There are 17 residues in the CDR3.

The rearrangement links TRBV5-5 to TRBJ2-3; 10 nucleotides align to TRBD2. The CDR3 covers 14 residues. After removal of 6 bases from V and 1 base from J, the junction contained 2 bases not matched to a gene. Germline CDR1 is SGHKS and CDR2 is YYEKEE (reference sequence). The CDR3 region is CASTLAGGTDTQYF. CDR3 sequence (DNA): TGTGCCAGCACCCTAGCGGGGGGCACAGATACGCAGTATTTT.

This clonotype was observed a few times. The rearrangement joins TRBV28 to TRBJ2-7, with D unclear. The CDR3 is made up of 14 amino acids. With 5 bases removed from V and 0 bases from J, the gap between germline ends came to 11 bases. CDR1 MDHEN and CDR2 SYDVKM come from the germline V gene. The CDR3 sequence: CASSTQAISYEQYF. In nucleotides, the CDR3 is TGTGCCAGCAGTACGCAGGCAATCTCCTACGAGCAGTACTTC.

In nucleotides, the CDR3 is TGTGCCAGCAGCTTCCAACAGGGGAAAAGTGGCTACACCTTC. Its protein product is CASSFQQGKSGYTF. The chain couples TRBV11-2 to TRBJ1-2, with 7 bases lining up with TRBD1. This CDR3 region has 14 residues. Trimming cost V 3 bases and J 7 bases; bases outside gene matches: 8. The V gene's germline CDR1 is SGHAT and CDR2 FQNNGV.

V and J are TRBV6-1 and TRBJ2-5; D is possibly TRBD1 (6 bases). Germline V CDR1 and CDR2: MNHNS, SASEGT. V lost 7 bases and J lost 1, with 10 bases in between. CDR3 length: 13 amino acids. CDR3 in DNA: TGTGCCAGCATGGACAGACGCCAAGAGACCCAGTACTTC. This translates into CASMDRRQETQYF.

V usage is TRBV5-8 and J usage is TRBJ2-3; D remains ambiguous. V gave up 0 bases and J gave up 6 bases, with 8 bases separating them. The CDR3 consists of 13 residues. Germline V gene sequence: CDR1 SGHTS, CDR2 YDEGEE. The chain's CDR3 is CASSLGLADTQYF. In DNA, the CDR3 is TGTGCCAGCAGCTTGGGACTCGCGGATACGCAGTATTTT.

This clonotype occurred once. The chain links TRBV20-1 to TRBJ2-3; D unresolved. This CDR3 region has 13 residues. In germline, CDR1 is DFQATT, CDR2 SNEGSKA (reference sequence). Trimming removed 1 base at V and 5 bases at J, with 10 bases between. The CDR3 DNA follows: TGCAGTGCTAGAGCCGGACCGGGAGATACGCAGTATTTT. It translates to CSARAGPGDTQYF.

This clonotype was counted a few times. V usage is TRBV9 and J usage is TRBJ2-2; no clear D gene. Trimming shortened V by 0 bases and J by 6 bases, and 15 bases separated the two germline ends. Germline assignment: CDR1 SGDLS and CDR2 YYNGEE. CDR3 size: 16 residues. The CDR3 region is CASSVDLGHWAGELFF. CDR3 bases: TGTGCCAGCAGCGTAGATTTGGGCCATTGGGCCGGGGAGCTGTTTTTT.

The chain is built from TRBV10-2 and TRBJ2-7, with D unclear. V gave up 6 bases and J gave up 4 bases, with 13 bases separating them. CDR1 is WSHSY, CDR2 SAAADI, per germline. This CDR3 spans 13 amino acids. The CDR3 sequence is CASRGHNFYEQYF. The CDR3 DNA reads TGCGCCAGCAGAGGCCACAATTTTTACGAGCAGTACTTC.

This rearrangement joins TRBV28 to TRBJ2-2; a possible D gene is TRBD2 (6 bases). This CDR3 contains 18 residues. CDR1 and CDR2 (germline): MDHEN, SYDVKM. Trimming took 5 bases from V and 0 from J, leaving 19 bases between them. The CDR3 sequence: CASSLFARDSANTGELFF. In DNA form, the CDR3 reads TGTGCCAGCAGTCTTTTCGCCCGGGACTCCGCGAACACCGGGGAGCTGTTTTTT.

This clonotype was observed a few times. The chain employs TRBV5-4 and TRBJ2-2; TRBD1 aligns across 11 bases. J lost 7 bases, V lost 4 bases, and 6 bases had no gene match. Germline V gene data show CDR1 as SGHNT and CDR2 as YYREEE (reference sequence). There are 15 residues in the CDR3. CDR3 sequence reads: CASSRTGGGVGELFF. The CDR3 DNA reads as TGTGCCAGCAGCCGGACAGGGGGCGGGGTCGGGGAGCTGTTTTTT. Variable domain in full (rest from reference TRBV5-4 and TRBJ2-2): ETGVTQSPTHLIKTRGQQVTLRCSSQSGHNTVSWYQQALGQGPQFIFQYYREEENGRGNFPPRFSGLQFPNYSSELNVNALELDDSALYLCASSRTGGGVGELFFGEGSRLTVL.

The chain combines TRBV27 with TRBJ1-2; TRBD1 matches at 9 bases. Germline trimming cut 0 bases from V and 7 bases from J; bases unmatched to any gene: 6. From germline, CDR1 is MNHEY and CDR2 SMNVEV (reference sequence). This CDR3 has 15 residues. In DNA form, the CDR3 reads TGTGCCAGCAGTTTATCGGCCCTGACAGGGGGTGGCTACACCTTC. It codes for CASSLSALTGGGYTF.

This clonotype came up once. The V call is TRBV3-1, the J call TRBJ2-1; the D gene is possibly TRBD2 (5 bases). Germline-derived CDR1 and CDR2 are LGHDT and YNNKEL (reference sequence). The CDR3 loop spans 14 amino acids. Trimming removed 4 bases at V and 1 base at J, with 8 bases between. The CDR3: CASSPRDSYNEQFF. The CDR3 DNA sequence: TGTGCCAGCAGCCCCCGGGATTCCTACAATGAGCAGTTCTTC.

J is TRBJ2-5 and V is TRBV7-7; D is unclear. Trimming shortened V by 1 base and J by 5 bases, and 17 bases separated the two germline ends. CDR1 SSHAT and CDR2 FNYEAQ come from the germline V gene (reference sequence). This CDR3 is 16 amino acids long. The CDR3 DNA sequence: TGTGCCAGCAGCTTAGGAAGGACGGTGGTGGGGGAGACCCAGTACTTC. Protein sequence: CASSLGRTVVGETQYF.

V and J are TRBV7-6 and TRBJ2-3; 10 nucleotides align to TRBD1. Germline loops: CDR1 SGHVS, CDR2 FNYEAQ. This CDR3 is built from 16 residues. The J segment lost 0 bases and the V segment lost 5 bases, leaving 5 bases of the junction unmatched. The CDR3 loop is CASSPLDRGSTDTQYF. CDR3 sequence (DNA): TGTGCCAGCAGCCCCCTGGACAGGGGGAGCACAGATACGCAGTATTTT.

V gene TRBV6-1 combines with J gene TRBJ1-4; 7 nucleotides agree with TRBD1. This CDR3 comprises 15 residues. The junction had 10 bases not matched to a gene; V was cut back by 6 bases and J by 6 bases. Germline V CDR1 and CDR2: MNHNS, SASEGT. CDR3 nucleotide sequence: TGTGCCAGCAGACTCCTAGGGGGCGACTATGAAAAACTGTTTTTT. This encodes CASRLLGGDYEKLFF.

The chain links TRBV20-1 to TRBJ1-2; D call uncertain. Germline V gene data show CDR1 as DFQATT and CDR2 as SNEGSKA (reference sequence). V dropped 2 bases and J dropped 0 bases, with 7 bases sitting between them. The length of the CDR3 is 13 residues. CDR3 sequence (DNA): TGCAGTGCTAGAAGGATAGCTAACTATGGCTACACCTTC. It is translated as CSARRIANYGYTF.

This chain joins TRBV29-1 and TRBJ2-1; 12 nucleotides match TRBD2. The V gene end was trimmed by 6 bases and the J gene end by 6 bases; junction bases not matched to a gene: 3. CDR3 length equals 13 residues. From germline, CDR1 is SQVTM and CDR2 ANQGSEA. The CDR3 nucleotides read TGCAGCGTCGAGGGACTAGCGGGCAATGAGCAGTTCTTC. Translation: CSVEGLAGNEQFF.

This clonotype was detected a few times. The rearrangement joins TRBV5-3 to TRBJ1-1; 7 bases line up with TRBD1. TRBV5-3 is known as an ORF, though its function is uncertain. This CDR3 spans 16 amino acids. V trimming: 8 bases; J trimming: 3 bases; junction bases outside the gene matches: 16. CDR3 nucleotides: TGTGCCAGCAGCGTAGACAGGGAGAGAGTGTACACTGAAGCTTTCTTT. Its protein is CASSVDRERVYTEAFF.

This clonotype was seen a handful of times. The chain's CDR3 is CASSLLADPGDTQYF. The CDR3 nucleotides are TGCGCCAGCAGCTTGCTGGCGGACCCGGGAGATACGCAGTATTTT. This sequence joins TRBV5-1 and TRBJ2-3, with D hard to call. The CDR3 is 15 residues long. The V end lost 1 base, the J end lost 5 bases, and 14 bases lay between the germline ends. CDR1 and CDR2 (germline): SGHRS, YFSETQ.

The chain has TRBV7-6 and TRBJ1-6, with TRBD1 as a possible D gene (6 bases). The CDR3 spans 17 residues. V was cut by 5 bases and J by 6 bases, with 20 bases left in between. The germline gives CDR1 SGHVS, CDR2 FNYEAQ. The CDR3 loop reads CASSASGQGYGNSPLHF. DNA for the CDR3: TGTGCCAGCAGCGCGTCGGGCCAGGGGTATGGTAATTCACCCCTCCACTTT.

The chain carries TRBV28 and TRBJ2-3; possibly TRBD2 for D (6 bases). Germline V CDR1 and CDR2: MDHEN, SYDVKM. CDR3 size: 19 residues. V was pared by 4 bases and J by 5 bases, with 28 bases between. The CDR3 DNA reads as TGTGCCAGCAGTTCAGACCCGGGGGTGGCAGGGATGTTAGGAGATACGCAGTATTTT. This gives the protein CASSSDPGVAGMLGDTQYF.

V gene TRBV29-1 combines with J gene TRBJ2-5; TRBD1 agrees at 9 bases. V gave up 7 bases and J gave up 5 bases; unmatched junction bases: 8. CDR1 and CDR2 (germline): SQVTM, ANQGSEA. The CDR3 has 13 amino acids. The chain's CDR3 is CSGGTGSSETQYF. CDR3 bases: TGCAGCGGGGGGACAGGGAGTTCGGAGACCCAGTACTTC.

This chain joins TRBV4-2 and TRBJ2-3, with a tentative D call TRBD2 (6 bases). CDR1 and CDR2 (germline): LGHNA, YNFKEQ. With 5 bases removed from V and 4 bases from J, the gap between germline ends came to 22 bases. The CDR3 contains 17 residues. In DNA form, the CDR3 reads TGTGCCAGCAGCTCAAGATACGGGCGGGAAAACCCAGATACGCAGTATTTT. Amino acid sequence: CASSSRYGRENPDTQYF.

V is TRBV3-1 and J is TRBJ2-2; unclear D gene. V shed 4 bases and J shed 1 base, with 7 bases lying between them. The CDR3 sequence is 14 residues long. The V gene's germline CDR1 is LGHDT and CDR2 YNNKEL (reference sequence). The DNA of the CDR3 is TGTGCCAGCAGCCGTGGAAAGAACACCGGGGAGCTGTTTTTT. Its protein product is CASSRGKNTGELFF.